Sequencing of this T cell receptor beta chain was carried out in a study of vaccination and CD4 T cells after COVID-19. Overall study findings and caveats: Rising from about 20 to 38, the median of SARS-CoV-2-reactive clonotypes did not change significantly. Spike mono-reactivity was evident in 304 of the 307 vaccine-specific clones derived from convalescent patients.

The Oncomine TCR Beta short-read assay was what sequenced the DNA obtained from cultured CD4+ T cells. Extraction of genomic DNA was performed on cultured CD4+ T cells. TCRdb re-called the PCR reads with MiXCR, one entry per CDR3 protein. The sample shows around 20,000 distinct CDR3 sequences, around 46% of them seen only once. The CDR3 runs 16 residues. V lost 2 bases and J lost 3; bases outside the gene matches: 7. Germline V gene sequence: CDR1 DFQATT, CDR2 SNEGSKA (reference sequence). With respect to this clonotype: What it recognizes is unknown.

Stated treatment: roughly 11-day PBMC culture with coronavirus spike peptide pools or control peptides (ViraFEST assay). Dates of positive PCR ran from March to December 2020, before US Alpha, Beta and Delta variants. The chain employs TRBV20-1 and TRBJ2-1; TRBD2 matches at 10 bases. The source was CD4+ T cells from blood, cultured in vitro, collected before SARS-CoV-2 vaccination. This clonotype was sampled from a human donor who had recovered from COVID-19. The CDR3 coding sequence is TGCAGTGCTAGATCTCCGCTAGCGGGGGACTACAATGAGCAGTTCTTC. Translated: CSARSPLAGDYNEQFF.